These T cell receptor beta chains were read from a single sample in a study of blood T cells in healthy people across ages. TCRdb analysed the 5' RACE reads with MiXCR anew, one entry per CDR3 protein. Of around 800,000 distinct CDR3 sequences listed, roughly 26% are singletons. Separately, the same data were catalogued under a study of T cells of mothers and their children.

Sequenced sample: blood. All receptors come from a boy younger than 18 in good health. The CDR3 runs from the conserved cysteine through the conserved F or W. A row's size may be missing; if present it is once, few, many or a size class.

clone_size	v_call	cdr3_aa
.	TRBV5-5	CASSRGAGSPYEQYF
few	TRBV5-1	CASSTGQGSTNEKLFF
.	TRBV5-1	CASSLEGRGPDTQYF
.	TRBV7-9	CASSLRAQRGGRTDTQYF
many	TRBV5-1	CASSLAAETYEQYF
few	TRBV20-1	CSARGPRNSPLHF
.	TRBV20-1	CSADRTGGTEAFF
.	TRBV12-3/TRBV12-4	CASSLRTWERSYNSPLHF
few	TRBV12-3/TRBV12-4	CASSFQPGRPGANVLTF
.	TRBV7-3	CASSPGWGRSSYNEQFF
.	TRBV12-3/TRBV12-4	CASSRRAINSPLHF
few	TRBV5-1	CASARRTEGGTEAFF
few	TRBV2	CASWTIQETQYF
few	TRBV20-1	CSAKDLGPYNEQFF
few	TRBV20-1	CSALRQDYNEQFF
few	TRBV5-1	CASSPQGATTNEKLFF
few	TRBV9	CASSSGRGAETQYF
.	TRBV12-3/TRBV12-4	CASTQIRDGEQFF
many	TRBV9	CASTDPGGNTGELFF
.	TRBV12-3/TRBV12-4	CASSFLDRYNEQFF
.	TRBV14	CASSIRLAGDGTGELFF
few	TRBV27	CASSRLADAPNEQFF
.	TRBV28	CASTLGTGVHEQYF
.	TRBV28	CASRRSGPEAFF
.	TRBV29-1	CSARSGQYNEQFF
.	TRBV7-6	CASSFIGNYGYTF
once	TRBV20-1	CSGVGHEQYF
few	TRBV23-1	CASSQWADGGKNIQYF
.	TRBV12-3/TRBV12-4	CASTPRPSEQFF
.	TRBV18	CASSPGFVSGEQFF
few	TRBV5-1	CASSLNGRETQYF
.	TRBV28	CASSFPYRADSPLHF
.	TRBV5-6	CASSLSGGSVGNTIYF
.	TRBV9	CAGSGDRGNYGYTF
.	TRBV9	CASSVATGTETQYF
.	TRBV10-1	CASSGRGQGRKNTEAFF
.	TRBV27	CASKTGGNQPQHF
few	TRBV20-1	CSARFPGQGKETQYF
few	TRBV7-9	CASSRPFGDRSANTGELFF
.	TRBV7-9	CASTGTKNTGELFF
.	TRBV13	CASSFGTHETQYF
.	TRBV7-9	CASSLEGGSPLFF